The rows below give T cell receptor beta chains drawn from one sample of a study of blood T cell repertoires in COVID-19. Sequenced by immunoSEQ multiplex PCR; TCRdb stores in-frame clones only, minus some. The sample yields 200,000 to 250,000 clones, 81% seen once. Material: peripheral blood. Receptors originate from a woman older than 75 with COVID-19, enrolled during active disease. CDR3s include the opening cysteine and the closing phenylalanine or tryptophan. The order of the fields is D gene, J gene, V gene, clone size, CDR3 DNA, CDR3 protein. A D gene is named only where the DNA matches it firmly. Size values are once, few and many counts, or a class for expanded clones, and some rows have none.

>NA|TRBJ1-5|TRBV2|NA
TGTGCCAGCAGCCTTGAAGCTAGCCAGCCCCAGCATTTT
CASSLEASQPQHF
>NA|TRBJ1-5|TRBV6-2/TRBV6-3|NA
TGTGCCAGCAGTTATGCGGGGGGGAGCAATCAGCCCCAGCATTTT
CASSYAGGSNQPQHF
>TRBD2|TRBJ2-7|TRBV15|NA
TGTGCCTCCGCGGGGACTAGCGGGAACGAGCAGTACTTC
CASAGTSGNEQYF
>TRBD1|TRBJ2-5|TRBV29-1|NA
TGCAGCGTTGATGCCGGGACAGGGAACCAAGAGACCCAGTACTTC
CSVDAGTGNQETQYF
>NA|TRBJ1-6|TRBV5-1|NA
TGCGCCAGCAGCTTGGAGAGGGATAATTCACCCCTCCACTTT
CASSLERDNSPLHF
>NA|TRBJ2-5|TRBV21-1|once
TGTGCCAGCAGCAGACTCGACAGGGGAGAGACCCAGTACTTC
CASSRLDRGETQYF
>TRBD1|TRBJ2-4|TRBV6-5|NA
TGTGCCAGCAGCTCGAGGGGGCTAGCCAAAAACATTCAGTACTTC
CASSSRGLAKNIQYF
>TRBD2|TRBJ2-2|TRBV30|NA
TGTGCCTGGAGTGTGGAGCGGGGGGGATACACCGGGGAGCTGTTTTTT
CAWSVERGGYTGELFF
>NA|TRBJ2-2|TRBV4-1|NA
TGCGCCAGCAGCCCAGAGGTGGGACTTAACACCGGGGAGCTGTTTTTT
CASSPEVGLNTGELFF
>TRBD2|TRBJ2-5|TRBV30|NA
TGTGCCTGGAGTGCGGGGGGAGTCGAGACCCAGTACTTC
CAWSAGGVETQYF
>TRBD2|TRBJ2-1|TRBV5-1|NA
TGCGCCAGCAGCGGCACTAGCGGGGCATACAATGAGCAGTTCTTC
CASSGTSGAYNEQFF
>NA|TRBJ2-4|TRBV7-9|NA
TGTGCCAGCAGCTACCTCGGAGGGGCCAAAAACATTCAGTACTTC
CASSYLGGAKNIQYF
>TRBD1|TRBJ2-3|TRBV24-1|NA
TGTGCCACCAGTGACCGGGACAGGGTCCGGAATACGCAGTATTTT
CATSDRDRVRNTQYF
>NA|TRBJ1-1|TRBV11-2|few
TGTGCCAGCAGCTTATTTAAAGGGAGGCGGATGAACACTGAAGCTTTCTTT
CASSLFKGRRMNTEAFF
>TRBD1|TRBJ1-1|TRBV13|few
TGTGCCAGCAGCTGGACACAGGGGAGACCTGAAGCTTTCTTT
CASSWTQGRPEAFF
>NA|TRBJ2-3|TRBV21-1|NA
TGTGCCAGCACCTTAGCGGGACCCACAGATACGCAGTATTTT
CASTLAGPTDTQYF
>NA|TRBJ1-5|TRBV19|NA
TGTGCCAGCGAAGGGGGTTTGCAGCCCCAGCATTTT
CASEGGLQPQHF